The clone carrying this TCR beta chain was seen only once. Its specificity is not known. The source of the sample is a study of T cell repertoires in cytomegalovirus infection. Across the study: Well-studied HLA-B-restricted epitopes and recently identified HLA-C-restricted epitopes of CMV were both used in the study. Matching HLA type, along with CMV infection, was indicated by public TCR beta signatures. Study conclusions and caveats: What dominated the ex vivo response were HLA-C-restricted CMV-specific TCR beta clonotypes. Using cumulative public TCR beta family frequency, the authors identified those who carried CMV together with the relevant HLA.

TCRdb used MiXCR to reprocess the reads, holding one entry per CDR3 protein. The sample has 45,000 to 55,000 distinct CDR3 sequences, under 20% seen once. Sequencing was performed on CD8+ T cells from cultured PBMCs, taken from culture after CMV antigen stimulation. The sequence was collected from a human donor in good health (CMV status not recorded). Some clones in this sample may be carry-over from other donors' samples.

For the CDR3, the DNA is TGTGCCAGCAGCGCGGACAAGTTCCATAAGCAGTTCTTC. Its protein product is CASSADKFHKQFF. This chain connects TRBV9 to TRBJ2-1; D possibly corresponds to TRBD1 (5 bases). The CDR3 length is 13 residues. V was clipped by 3 bases and J by 11 bases, with 15 bases between them. Germline CDR1 is SGDLS and CDR2 is YYNGEE.